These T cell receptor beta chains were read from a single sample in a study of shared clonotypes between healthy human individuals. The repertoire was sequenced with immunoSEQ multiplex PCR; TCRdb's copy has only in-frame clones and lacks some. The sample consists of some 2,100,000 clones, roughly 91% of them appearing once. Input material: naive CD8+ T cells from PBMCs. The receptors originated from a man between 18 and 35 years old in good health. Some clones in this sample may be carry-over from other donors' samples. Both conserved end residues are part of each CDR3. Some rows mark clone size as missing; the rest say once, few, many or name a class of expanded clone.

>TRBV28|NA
CASSRTGLYRGTDTQYF
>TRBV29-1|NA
CSAQGEGGYTF
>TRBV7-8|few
CASSARSTEAFF
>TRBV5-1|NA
CASSTSLADTDTQYF
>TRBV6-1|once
CASSEGTDMIGYEQYF
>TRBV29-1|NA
CSVEVGAGYGYTF
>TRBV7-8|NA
CASSPRPRPQETQYF
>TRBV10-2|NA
CASSESSRGYEQYF
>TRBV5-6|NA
CASSLEGRRTSTYNSPLHF
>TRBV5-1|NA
CASSLYEGGYEQYF
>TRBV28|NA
CASSPRGAKETQYF
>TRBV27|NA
CASSPSLGPHHYNEQFF
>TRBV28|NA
CASSLRGTGIQETQYF
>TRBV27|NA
CASSLAGESYNEQFF
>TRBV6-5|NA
CASSWTRNTEAFF
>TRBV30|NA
CAWRPGYYEQYF
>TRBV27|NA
CASSAGGWSYEQYF
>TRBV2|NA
CASSERIVNTEAFF
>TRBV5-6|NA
CASSSTWIPEAFF
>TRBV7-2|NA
CASSLELAGDEQFF
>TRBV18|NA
CASSPNSGTYEQYF
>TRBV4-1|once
CASSQVGGDWSNEQFF
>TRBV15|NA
CATSSQRGSTEAFF
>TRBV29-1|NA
CSVVTGGRNYGYTF
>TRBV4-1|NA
CASSQEVNGRGQPQHF
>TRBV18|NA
CASSRSSLGVRTYNEQFF
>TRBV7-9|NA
CASSDQLARGEETQYF
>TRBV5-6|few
CASSLSGPNQPQHF
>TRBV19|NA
CASSGGLFAGENNEQFF
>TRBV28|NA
CASAGSVAGLKQFF
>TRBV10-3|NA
CAISVVGEKETQYF
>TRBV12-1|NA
CASSLAPPRSSYEQYF
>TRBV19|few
CASSIPGGEQYF
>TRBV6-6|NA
CASSPHSPSYEQYF
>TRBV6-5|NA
CASSIYGQAYEQYF
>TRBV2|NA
CASSGGETYEQYF
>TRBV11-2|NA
CASSLEVAGYYEQYF
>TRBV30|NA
CASTLPAPVTEAFF
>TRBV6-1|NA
CASSESLRAPYEQYF
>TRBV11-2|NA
CASSPRSGELFF
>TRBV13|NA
CASSRPKPSPGETQYF
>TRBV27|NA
CASSAPGLAGRSSYNEQFF